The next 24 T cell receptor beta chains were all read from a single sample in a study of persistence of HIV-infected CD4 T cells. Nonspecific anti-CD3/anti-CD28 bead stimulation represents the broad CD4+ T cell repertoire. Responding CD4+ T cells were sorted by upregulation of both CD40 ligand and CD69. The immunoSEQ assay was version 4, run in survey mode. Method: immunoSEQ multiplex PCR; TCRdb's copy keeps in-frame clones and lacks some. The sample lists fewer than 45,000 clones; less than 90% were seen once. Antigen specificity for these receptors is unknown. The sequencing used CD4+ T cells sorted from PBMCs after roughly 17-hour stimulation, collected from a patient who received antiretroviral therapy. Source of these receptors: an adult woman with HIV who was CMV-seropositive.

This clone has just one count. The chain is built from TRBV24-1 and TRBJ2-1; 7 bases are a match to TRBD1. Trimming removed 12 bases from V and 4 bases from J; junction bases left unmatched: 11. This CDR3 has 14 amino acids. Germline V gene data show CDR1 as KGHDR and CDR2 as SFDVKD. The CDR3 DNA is TGTGCCTCCGCTCCACGGGACAGATACAATGAGCAGTTCTTC. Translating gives CASAPRDRYNEQFF.

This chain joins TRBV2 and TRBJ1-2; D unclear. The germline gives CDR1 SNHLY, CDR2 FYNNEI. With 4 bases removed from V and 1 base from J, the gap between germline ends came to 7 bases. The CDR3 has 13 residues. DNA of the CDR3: TGTGCCAGCAGTGGGCAGATTAACTATGGCTACACCTTC. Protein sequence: CASSGQINYGYTF. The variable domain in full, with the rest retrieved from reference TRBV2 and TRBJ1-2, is EPEVTQTPSHQVTQMGQEVILRCVPISNHLYFYWYRQILGQKVEFLVSFYNNEISEKSEIFDDQFSVERPDGSNFTLKIRSTKLEDSAMYFCASSGQINYGYTFGSGTRLTVV.

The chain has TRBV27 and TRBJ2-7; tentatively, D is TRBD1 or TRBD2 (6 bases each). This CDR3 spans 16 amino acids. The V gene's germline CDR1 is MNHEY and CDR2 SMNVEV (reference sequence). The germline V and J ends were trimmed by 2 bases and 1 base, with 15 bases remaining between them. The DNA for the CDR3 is TGTGCCAGCAGTTTAGGAGGGGGGCGTTCGTCCTACGAGCAGTACTTC. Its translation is CASSLGGGRSSYEQYF.

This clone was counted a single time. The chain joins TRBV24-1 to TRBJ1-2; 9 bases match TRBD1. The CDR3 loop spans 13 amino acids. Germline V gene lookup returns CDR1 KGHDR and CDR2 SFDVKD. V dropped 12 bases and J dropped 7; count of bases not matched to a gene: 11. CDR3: CAPPHTGGIGYTF. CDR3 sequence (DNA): TGTGCCCCCCCCCACACAGGGGGCATTGGCTACACCTTC.

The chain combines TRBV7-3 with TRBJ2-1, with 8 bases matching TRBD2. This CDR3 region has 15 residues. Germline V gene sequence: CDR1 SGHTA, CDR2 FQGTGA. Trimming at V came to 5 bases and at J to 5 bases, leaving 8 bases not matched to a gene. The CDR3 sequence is CASSPPGGANNEQFF. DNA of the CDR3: TGTGCCAGCAGCCCCCCGGGAGGGGCCAACAATGAGCAGTTCTTC.

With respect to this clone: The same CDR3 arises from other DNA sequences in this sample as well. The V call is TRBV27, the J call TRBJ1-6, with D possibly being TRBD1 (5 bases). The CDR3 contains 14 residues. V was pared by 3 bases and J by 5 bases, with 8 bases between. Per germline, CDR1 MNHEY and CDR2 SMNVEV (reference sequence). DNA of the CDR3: TGTGCCAGCAGTTTGGGACGGAATAATTCACCCCTCCACTTT. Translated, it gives CASSLGRNNSPLHF.

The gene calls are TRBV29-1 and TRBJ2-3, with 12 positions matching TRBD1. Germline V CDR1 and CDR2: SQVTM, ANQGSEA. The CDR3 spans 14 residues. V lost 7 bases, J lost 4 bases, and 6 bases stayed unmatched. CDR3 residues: CSGWDRGRADTQYF. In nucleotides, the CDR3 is TGCAGCGGTTGGGACAGGGGGCGGGCAGATACGCAGTATTTT.

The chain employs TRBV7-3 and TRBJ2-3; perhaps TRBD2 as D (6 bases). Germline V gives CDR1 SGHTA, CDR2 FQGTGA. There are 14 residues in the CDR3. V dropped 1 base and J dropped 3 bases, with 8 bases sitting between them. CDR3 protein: CASSLSGMTDTQYF. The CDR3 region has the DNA TGTGCCAGCAGCTTAAGCGGGATGACAGATACGCAGTATTTT.

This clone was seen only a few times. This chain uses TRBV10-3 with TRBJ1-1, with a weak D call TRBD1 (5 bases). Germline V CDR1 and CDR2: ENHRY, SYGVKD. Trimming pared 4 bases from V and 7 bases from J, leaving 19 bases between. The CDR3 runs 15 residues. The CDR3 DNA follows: TGTGCCATCAGTGGGGCGGTAGGGACCTTGGGTGAAGCTTTCTTT. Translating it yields CAISGAVGTLGEAFF.

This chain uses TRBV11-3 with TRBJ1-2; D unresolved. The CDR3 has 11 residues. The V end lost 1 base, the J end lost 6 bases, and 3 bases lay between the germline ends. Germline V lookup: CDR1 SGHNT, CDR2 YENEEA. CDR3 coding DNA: TGTGCCAGCAGCTTAGGGGATGGCTACACCTTC. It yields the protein CASSLGDGYTF.

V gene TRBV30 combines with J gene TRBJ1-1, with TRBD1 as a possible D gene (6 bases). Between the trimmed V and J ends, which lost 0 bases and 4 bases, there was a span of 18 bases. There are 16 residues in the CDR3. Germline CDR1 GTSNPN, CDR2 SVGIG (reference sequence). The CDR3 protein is CAWSVRLGWTATEAFF. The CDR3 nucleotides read TGTGCCTGGAGTGTACGGTTGGGATGGACAGCCACTGAAGCTTTCTTT.

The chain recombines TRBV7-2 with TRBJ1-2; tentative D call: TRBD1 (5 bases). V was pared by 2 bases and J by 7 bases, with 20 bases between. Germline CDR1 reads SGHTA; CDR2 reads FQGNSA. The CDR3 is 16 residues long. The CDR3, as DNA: TGTGCCAGCAGCTTATTTTCGGGGGGTATGGAGTCTGGCTACACCTTC. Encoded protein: CASSLFSGGMESGYTF.

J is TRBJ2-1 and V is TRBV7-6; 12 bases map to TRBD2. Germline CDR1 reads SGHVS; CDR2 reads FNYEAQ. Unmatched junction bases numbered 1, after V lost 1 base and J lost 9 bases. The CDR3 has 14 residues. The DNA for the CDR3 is TGTGCCAGCAGCTTAGGACTAGCGGGGGCTGAGCAGTTCTTC. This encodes CASSLGLAGAEQFF.

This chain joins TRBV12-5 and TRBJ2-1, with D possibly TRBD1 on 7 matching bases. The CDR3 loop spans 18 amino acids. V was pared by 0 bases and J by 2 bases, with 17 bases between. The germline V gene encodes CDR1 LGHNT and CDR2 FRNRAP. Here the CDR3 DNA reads TGTGCTAGTGGTTTGGTCCATGCCGACAGGGAGGCCTACAATGAGCAGTTCTTC. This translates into CASGLVHADREAYNEQFF.

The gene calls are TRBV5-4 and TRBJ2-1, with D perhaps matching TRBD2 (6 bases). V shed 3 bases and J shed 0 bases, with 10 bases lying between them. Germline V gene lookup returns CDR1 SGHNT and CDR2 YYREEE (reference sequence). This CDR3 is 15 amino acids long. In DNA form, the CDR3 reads TGTGCCAGCAGCTCGGGAGACATCTCCTACAATGAGCAGTTCTTC. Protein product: CASSSGDISYNEQFF. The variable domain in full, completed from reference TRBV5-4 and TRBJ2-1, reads ETGVTQSPTHLIKTRGQQVTLRCSSQSGHNTVSWYQQALGQGPQFIFQYYREEENGRGNFPPRFSGLQFPNYSSELNVNALELDDSALYLCASSSGDISYNEQFFGPGTRLTVL.

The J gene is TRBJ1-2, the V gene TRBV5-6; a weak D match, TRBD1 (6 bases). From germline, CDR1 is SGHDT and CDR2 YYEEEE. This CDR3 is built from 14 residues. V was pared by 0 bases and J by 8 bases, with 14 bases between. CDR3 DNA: TGTGCCAGCAGCTTGGACCGGACAGCCTCCGGCTACACCTTC. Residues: CASSLDRTASGYTF.

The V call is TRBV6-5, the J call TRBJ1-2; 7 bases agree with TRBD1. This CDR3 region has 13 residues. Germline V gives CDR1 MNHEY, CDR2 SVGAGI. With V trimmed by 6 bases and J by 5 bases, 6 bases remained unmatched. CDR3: CASSRDRDYGYTF. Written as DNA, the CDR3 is TGTGCCAGCAGCCGCGACAGGGATTATGGCTACACCTTC.

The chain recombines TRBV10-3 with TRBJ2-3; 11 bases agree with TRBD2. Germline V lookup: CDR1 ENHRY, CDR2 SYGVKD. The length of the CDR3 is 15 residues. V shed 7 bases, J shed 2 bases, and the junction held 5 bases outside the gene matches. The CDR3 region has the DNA TGTGCCATCAAACCACTAGCGGGGGACACAGATACGCAGTATTTT. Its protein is CAIKPLAGDTDTQYF.

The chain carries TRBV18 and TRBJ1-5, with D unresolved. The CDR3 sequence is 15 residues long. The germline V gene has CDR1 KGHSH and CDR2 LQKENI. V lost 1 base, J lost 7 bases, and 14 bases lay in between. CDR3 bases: TGTGCCAGCTCACCACGAGGCAGAAGCGGGCAGCCCCAGCATTTT. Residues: CASSPRGRSGQPQHF. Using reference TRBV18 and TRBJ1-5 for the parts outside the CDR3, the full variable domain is NAGVMQNPRHLVRRRGQEARLRCSPMKGHSHVYWYRQLPEEGLKFMVYLQKENIIDESGMPKERFSAEFPKEGPSILRIQQVVRGDSAAYFCASSPRGRSGQPQHFGDGTRLSIL.

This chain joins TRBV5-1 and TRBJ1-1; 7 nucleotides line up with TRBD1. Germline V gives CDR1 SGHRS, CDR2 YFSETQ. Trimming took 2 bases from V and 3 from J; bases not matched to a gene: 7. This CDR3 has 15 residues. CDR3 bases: TGCGCCAGCAGCTTAAGACAGGGAAGGGACACTGAAGCTTTCTTT. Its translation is CASSLRQGRDTEAFF.

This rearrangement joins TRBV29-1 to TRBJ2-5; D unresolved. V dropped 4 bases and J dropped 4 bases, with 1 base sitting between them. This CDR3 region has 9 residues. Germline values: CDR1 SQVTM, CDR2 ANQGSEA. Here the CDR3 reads CSVGETQYF. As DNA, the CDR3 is TGCAGCGTTGGAGAGACCCAGTACTTC.

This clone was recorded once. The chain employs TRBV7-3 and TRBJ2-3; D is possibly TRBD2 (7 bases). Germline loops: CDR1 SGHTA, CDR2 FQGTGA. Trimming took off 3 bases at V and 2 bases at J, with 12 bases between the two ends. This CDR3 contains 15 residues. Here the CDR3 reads CASSFRGDTTDTQYF. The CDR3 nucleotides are TGTGCCAGCAGCTTCCGGGGGGACACCACAGATACGCAGTATTTT.

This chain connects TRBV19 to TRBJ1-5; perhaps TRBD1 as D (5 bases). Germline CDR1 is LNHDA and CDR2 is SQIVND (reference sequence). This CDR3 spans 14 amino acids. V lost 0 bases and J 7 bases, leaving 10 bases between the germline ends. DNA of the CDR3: TGTGCCAGTAGTATAGAGGGACGGACGCAGCCCCAGCATTTT. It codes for CASSIEGRTQPQHF.

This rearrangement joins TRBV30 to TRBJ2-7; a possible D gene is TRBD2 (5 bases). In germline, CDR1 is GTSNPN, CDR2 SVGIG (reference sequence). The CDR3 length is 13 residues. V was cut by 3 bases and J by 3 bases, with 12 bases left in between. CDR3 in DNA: TGTGCCTGGAGCCGAGGGCCCCTCTACGAGCAGTACTTC. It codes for CAWSRGPLYEQYF. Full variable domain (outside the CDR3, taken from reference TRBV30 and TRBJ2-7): SQTIHQWPATLVQPVGSPLSLECTVEGTSNPNLYWYRQAAGRGLQLLFYSVGIGQISSEVPQNLSASRPQDRQFILSSKKLLLSDSGFYLCAWSRGPLYEQYFGPGTRLTVT.